This T cell receptor (beta chain) was retrieved from a study of untreated major depressive disorder. General study points: Three preselected Vbeta families were the sole sequencing comparisons.

Sequencing used immunoSEQ multiplex PCR; TCRdb keeps in-frame clones, though not all of them. This table holds about 21,000 clones, around 92% found once. Germline V gives CDR1 LNHDA, CDR2 SQIVND (reference sequence). Trimming removed 3 bases at V and 0 bases at J, with 15 bases between. This CDR3 contains 17 residues. With respect to this clone: The antigen is undetermined.

Enrichment usually gave 85% to 95% pure CD4+ T cells. The rearrangement uses TRBV19 and TRBJ1-3; D might be TRBD1 (5 bases). The sequence derives from a woman between 35 and 50 years old in good health. The sequenced material came from CD4+ T cells from PBMCs. CDR3 in amino acids: CASSMRGSLPSGNTIYF. DNA for the CDR3: TGTGCCAGTAGTATGAGGGGTAGTCTTCCCTCTGGAAACACCATATATTTT.